The T cell receptor beta chain under discussion was sequenced for a study of cytotoxic CD8 clonotypes in ibrutinib-treated CLL. TCRdb keeps only in-frame clones here, not all; method: immunoSEQ multiplex PCR. This table has more than 300,000 clones, approximately 80% appearing once. This clone has more than one count but fewer than ten. V dropped 5 bases and J dropped 8; count of bases not matched to a gene: 8. Germline V CDR1 and CDR2: WSHSY, SAAADI. The CDR3 totals 14 residues. The chain carries TRBV10-2 and TRBJ2-1, with 8 bases fitting TRBD2. The sequence was obtained from a human donor with chronic lymphocytic leukemia. Specimen: PBMCs, collected before ibrutinib treatment. The chain's CDR3 is CASSNPGTSYEQFF. CDR3 nucleotide sequence: TGCGCCAGCAGTAACCCCGGGACTAGTTATGAGCAGTTCTTC.